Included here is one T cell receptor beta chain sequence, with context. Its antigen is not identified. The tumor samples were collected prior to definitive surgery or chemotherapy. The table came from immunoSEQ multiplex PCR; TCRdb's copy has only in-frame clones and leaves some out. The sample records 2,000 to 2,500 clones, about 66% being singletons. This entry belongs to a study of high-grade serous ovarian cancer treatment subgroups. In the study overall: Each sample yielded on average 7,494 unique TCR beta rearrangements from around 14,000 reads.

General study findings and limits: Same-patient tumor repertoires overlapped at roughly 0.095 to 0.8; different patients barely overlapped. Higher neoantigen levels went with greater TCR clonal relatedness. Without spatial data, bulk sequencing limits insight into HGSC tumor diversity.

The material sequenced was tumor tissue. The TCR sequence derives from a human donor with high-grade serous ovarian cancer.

The CDR3 DNA is TGTGCCCGAAGGATCGGGGGAGGGCCGCGAGAGCAGTACGTC. The encoded protein is CARRIGGGPREQYV. This chain links TRBV9 with TRBJ2-7; 7 nucleotides line up with TRBD2. This CDR3 is built from 14 residues. V trimming: 10 bases; J trimming: 7 bases; junction bases outside the gene matches: 17. The germline V gene encodes CDR1 SGDLS and CDR2 YYNGEE.